The entry that follows covers one T cell receptor beta chain sequence. By sample share, this clone is large (0.1 to 1%). Its antigen has not been determined. Base-call qualities are not available, and no considerably larger clone is one nucleotide away. The source of the sample is a study of the immune and genomic landscape of osteosarcoma (TCRdb year 2020). Regarding the study in general: The overall cohort included more than 40 pediatric and adult patients with high-grade osteosarcoma, and the median age at diagnosis was 25 to 30 years (range about 5-90). The cohort was enriched for poor-risk disease, as unfavorable pathologic response to standard therapy was shown in around 73% of the cohort and around 67% of the cohort were deceased. In the overall cohort, about 60% of patients were male, and approximately 80% had localized disease at diagnosis. Osteosarcoma specimens were profiled with whole genome, RNA and T-cell receptor sequencing plus immunohistochemistry and reverse phase protein arrays so that immunogenic potential could be defined. To characterize the osteosarcoma immunogenomic landscape, TCR sequencing results were integrated with transcriptome, protein array and immunostaining data. The goal of the study was to explain why immune checkpoint inhibitors have shown limited clinical activity in osteosarcoma. Each of a few patients provided a couple of samples from the same tumor site. Broader findings and caveats from the paper: No statistical method determined sample size because osteosarcoma is rare and all possible samples were collected. Matched blood was collected from only two patients, alongside the frozen tumor specimens. Higher TCR productive clonality was observed in the immune-hot C3 cluster than in the cold C1 cluster, although TCR productive clonality remained low overall. In five cases a single hyperexpanded clone dominated the repertoire, and each of those five cases had fewer than 100 T-cell clonotypes. Productive TCR clonality was found to be low overall, with an average of 0.09 and a maximum of 0.3, which suggested limited T-cell clonal expansion. Rather than matched normal tissue, external data from normal skin and healthy peripheral blood provided the clonality benchmarks.

The germline V gene (reference sequence) specifies WNHNN as CDR1 and SYGVQD as CDR2. Trimming removed 4 bases from V and 9 bases from J, leaving 9 bases between the germline ends. There are 11 amino acids in the CDR3, from cysteine to phenylalanine inclusive. The CDR3 DNA has 33 bases and is translated from base 1. TCR beta chain CDR3 regions were immunosequenced using the ImmunoSEQ Assay (Adaptive Biotechnologies). The original pipeline was this. The ImmunoSEQ Analyzer platform was used to export TCRB rearrangements, read counts, read proportions and gene usage. T-cell clonality was calculated from productive rearrangements as 1 minus Pielou's evenness. Clonal space homeostasis binned clonotypes as rare, small, medium, large or hyperexpanded (0.01 to 1 of the repertoire). TCR productive clonality was compared across immune clusters C1, C2 and C3 using the Wilcoxon rank sum test. TCRdb stores this immuneACCESS table with in-frame sequences only. Part of the clones is absent; in the studies checked, under half of the shortfall reflects unresolved V genes, and no reason is known for the rest. For V, J and clone size, that table is used; D and trimming come from the DNA. The sample contains around 2,700 clones, 72% of them found a single time. The biggest ten clones account for more than 15% of the sample.

Specimens were post-treatment primary, local recurrence and metastasis tumors from poor-prognosis patients. The sequence derives from a man aged 18 to 29 with osteosarcoma. The age is the age at diagnosis. The rearrangement combines TRBV10-1 with TRBJ1-1; no D gene call is confident. Source material: tumor tissue from a local recurrence in the femur. The sample's cell subset or site label, decoded: locally recurrent osteosarcoma tumor. Here is the DNA: TGCGCCAGCAGTGGGACCGCTAAAGCTTTCTTT. Its translation reads: CASSGTAKAFF.